Below are 32 T cell receptor beta chains sequenced from a single sample in a study of CD8+ T cells in alopecia areata. In each case, RNA was isolated and then reverse transcribed into cDNA as the sequencing template. This table comes from immunoSEQ multiplex PCR, and its TCRdb copy is limited to in-frame clones, with some not included. The profile shows over 85,000 clones, less than 50% of them singletons. Source material: CD4+ T cells sorted from blood. These receptors were obtained from a human donor with alopecia areata.

This clone was seen a few times. The chain uses TRBV6-1 and TRBJ2-7; 8 bases line up with TRBD1. The CDR3 has 14 amino acids. CDR1 and CDR2 from the germline V gene are MNHNS and SASEGT. With V trimmed by 8 bases and J by 5 bases, 11 bases remained unmatched. Written as DNA, the CDR3 is TGTGCCAGCCGGGGCGGTGCAGGGGGCCACGAGCAGTACTTC. This encodes CASRGGAGGHEQYF.

V gene TRBV5-1 combines with J gene TRBJ2-3; 8 bases align to TRBD2. CDR3 length: 15 amino acids. J lost 6 bases, V lost 5 bases, and 11 bases had no gene match. Germline CDR1 is SGHRS and CDR2 is YFSETQ. The CDR3 region is CASRNGLAAPDTQYF. The CDR3 DNA is TGCGCCAGCAGAAATGGACTAGCTGCTCCTGATACGCAGTATTTT. The whole variable domain, remainder taken from reference TRBV5-1 and TRBJ2-3, is KAGVTQTPRYLIKTRGQQVTLSCSPISGHRSVSWYQQTPGQGLQFLFEYFSETQRNKGNFPGRFSGRQFSNSRSEMNVSTLELGDSALYLCASRNGLAAPDTQYFGPGTRLTVL.

This clone was seen only a few times. The identical CDR3 is also encoded by other nucleotide sequences in the sample. The chain links TRBV7-2 to TRBJ2-3; D is ambiguous. The germline V gene has CDR1 SGHTA and CDR2 FQGNSA. The CDR3 has 12 amino acids. V was cut by 3 bases and J by 2 bases, with 3 bases left in between. The CDR3 here is CASSLSTDTQYF. The CDR3 nucleotides read TGTGCCAGCAGCTTGTCCACAGATACGCAGTATTTT.

The rearrangement uses TRBV9 and TRBJ2-6, with D uncertain. This CDR3 spans 15 amino acids. Trimming removed 0 bases from V and 0 bases from J, with 4 bases in between. Germline V gene data show CDR1 as SGDLS and CDR2 as YYNGEE. The CDR3 loop reads CASSVGSSGANVLTF. CDR3 in DNA: TGTGCCAGCAGCGTAGGCTCCTCTGGGGCCAACGTCCTGACTTTC.

The rearrangement links TRBV6-6 to TRBJ1-2, with D unresolved. Trimming shortened V by 6 bases and J by 3 bases, and 8 bases separated the two germline ends. Germline CDR1 and CDR2: MNHNY and SVGAGI (reference sequence). The CDR3 spans 12 residues. The CDR3 DNA sequence: TGTGCCAGCAGCCTGGTAGACTATGGCTACACCTTC. Its translation is CASSLVDYGYTF.

V is TRBV7-2 and J is TRBJ2-2; tentatively, D is TRBD2 (6 bases). V shed 5 bases and J shed 4 bases, with 8 bases lying between them. Germline CDR1 SGHTA, CDR2 FQGNSA. This CDR3 region has 13 residues. CDR3 sequence reads: CASSPGGTGELFF. The DNA of the CDR3 is TGTGCCAGCAGCCCCGGGGGCACCGGGGAGCTGTTTTTT.

The rearrangement joins TRBV29-1 to TRBJ2-4; TRBD1 is a possible D gene (5 bases). CDR1 is SQVTM and CDR2 is ANQGSEA in the germline V gene. The V gene lost 1 base and the J gene lost 6 bases, with 13 bases spanning the gap. The CDR3 is made up of 14 amino acids. CDR3 coding DNA: TGCAGCGTTGAAGGGGGCGTGGATATAAACATTCAGTACTTC. This encodes CSVEGGVDINIQYF.

This clone came up a few times. V usage is TRBV18 and J usage is TRBJ2-7; D unresolved. The length of the CDR3 is 14 residues. CDR1 and CDR2 from the germline V gene are KGHSH and LQKENI. Trimming shortened V by 2 bases and J by 1 base, and 9 bases separated the two germline ends. CDR3 bases: TGTGCCAGCTCACCAAACACGGAATCCTACGAGCAGTACTTC. Translated, it gives CASSPNTESYEQYF.

The chain has TRBV19 and TRBJ2-7; D might be TRBD2 (6 bases). From germline, CDR1 is LNHDA and CDR2 SQIVND (reference sequence). This CDR3 is 14 amino acids long. V lost 6 bases to trimming and J lost 6 bases, with 18 bases between them. CDR3 region: CASSTQASVGEQYF. CDR3 coding DNA: TGTGCCAGTAGCACCCAAGCTAGCGTCGGCGAGCAGTACTTC.

This sequence joins TRBV29-1 and TRBJ2-2; D is unresolved. The CDR3 is made up of 13 amino acids. V lost 1 base and J 6 bases, leaving 9 bases between the germline ends. Germline V gene sequence: CDR1 SQVTM, CDR2 ANQGSEA. The CDR3 DNA reads as TGCAGCGTTGAAGCCGGAACGGCCGGGGAGCTGTTTTTT. Translating gives CSVEAGTAGELFF.

The V call is TRBV30, the J call TRBJ2-2; D is undetermined. The CDR3 consists of 11 residues. Germline loops: CDR1 GTSNPN, CDR2 SVGIG (reference sequence). Trimming stripped 7 bases from V and 7 bases from J, with 10 bases between. The CDR3 sequence: CAYGSGGELFF. DNA of the CDR3: TGTGCCTACGGTTCGGGCGGGGAGCTGTTTTTT.

The V call is TRBV28, the J call TRBJ2-3, with no clear D. Germline CDR1 is MDHEN and CDR2 is SYDVKM. The CDR3 loop spans 11 amino acids. Trimming removed 7 bases from V and 1 base from J, with 3 bases in between. The CDR3 DNA reads as TGTGCCAGCAAAGGCACAGATACGCAGTATTTT. This sequence encodes CASKGTDTQYF.

The V and J genes are TRBV5-4 and TRBJ2-7, with D possibly matching TRBD2 (5 bases). Trimming stripped 4 bases from V and 0 bases from J, with 14 bases between. This CDR3 has 15 residues. Germline CDR1 is SGHNT and CDR2 is YYREEE (reference sequence). CDR3 nucleotides: TGTGCCAGCAGCAACGGAGTAGGGAGCTCCTACGAGCAGTACTTC. The encoded protein is CASSNGVGSSYEQYF.

In its sample, this clone was seen a few times. The rearrangement joins TRBV21-1 to TRBJ1-1. TRBV21-1 is classified as a pseudogene. This CDR3 comprises 12 residues. CDR3 sequence (DNA): TGTGCCAGCAGCAAGCCCGGGGACGAAGCTTTCTTT. As protein: CASSKPGDEAFF.

The V call is TRBV29-1, the J call TRBJ2-3, with TRBD1 matching 8 bases. Germline CDR1 reads SQVTM; CDR2 reads ANQGSEA. The CDR3 consists of 13 residues. The V and J ends lost 7 bases and 5 bases, in that order; junction bases with no gene match: 8. The CDR3 bases are TGCAGCGCAGGACAGGGACAAGGAGATACGCAGTATTTT. Translating it yields CSAGQGQGDTQYF.

This sequence joins TRBV10-3 and TRBJ2-3, with 11 bases fitting TRBD2. The V gene end was trimmed by 8 bases and the J gene end by 0 bases; junction bases not matched to a gene: 7. This CDR3 spans 16 amino acids. Germline CDR1 is ENHRY and CDR2 is SYGVKD. CDR3 sequence (DNA): TGTGCCATCCTCAGTGGACTAGCGGGTAGCACAGATACGCAGTATTTT. Translated, it gives CAILSGLAGSTDTQYF.

The CDR3 protein is CASSIQGLSNEQFF. In nucleotides, the CDR3 is TGTGCCAGCAGCATACAGGGACTTTCCAATGAGCAGTTCTTC. This chain connects TRBV9 to TRBJ2-1; possibly TRBD1 or TRBD2 for D (6 bases each). V lost 4 bases and J lost 6, with 14 bases in between. Germline V gene data show CDR1 as SGDLS and CDR2 as YYNGEE. This CDR3 contains 14 residues.

The chain has TRBV6-1 and TRBJ1-1; 7 nucleotides agree with TRBD1. The V segment lost 6 bases and the J segment 4 bases; nucleotides outside the gene matches: 5. Per germline, CDR1 MNHNS and CDR2 SASEGT. This CDR3 comprises 13 residues. CDR3 region: CASRETGSTEAFF. DNA for the CDR3: TGTGCCAGCAGAGAGACAGGGAGCACTGAAGCTTTCTTT.

This clone was recorded a few times. The CDR3 sequence: CASSSINSPLHF. The CDR3 DNA is TGTGCCAGCAGTTCGATTAATTCACCCCTCCACTTT. V and J are TRBV28 and TRBJ1-6; D is undetermined. Trimming pared 4 bases from V and 6 bases from J, leaving 4 bases between. The CDR3 totals 12 residues. Germline V gene lookup returns CDR1 MDHEN and CDR2 SYDVKM.

This clone was seen a handful of times. The chain links TRBV28 to TRBJ2-7; 8 positions match TRBD2. Per the germline V gene, CDR1 is MDHEN and CDR2 is SYDVKM. J lost 3 bases, V lost 8 bases, and 9 bases had no gene match. This CDR3 is built from 14 residues. The CDR3 here is CASGPAGGLYEQYF. CDR3 in DNA: TGTGCCAGCGGGCCGGCGGGGGGCCTCTACGAGCAGTACTTC.

This clone showed up just a few times. The CDR3: CSVPARGSTDTQYF. The CDR3 bases are TGCAGCGTCCCGGCGAGGGGGAGCACAGATACGCAGTATTTT. J is TRBJ2-3 and V is TRBV29-1, with D possibly matching TRBD1 (6 bases). Trimming pared 6 bases from V and 0 bases from J, leaving 13 bases between. Germline CDR1 is SQVTM and CDR2 is ANQGSEA. The CDR3 runs 14 residues.

This chain links TRBV29-1 with TRBJ2-7; maybe TRBD1 (6 bases). In germline, CDR1 is SQVTM, CDR2 ANQGSEA. V shed 2 bases and J shed 3 bases, with 8 bases lying between them. This CDR3 comprises 12 residues. CDR3: CSVEKTGYEQYF. As DNA, the CDR3 is TGCAGCGTTGAAAAGACAGGCTACGAGCAGTACTTC.

The CDR3 here is CASSPTLQGEGEQYF. CDR3 sequence (DNA): TGTGCCAGCAGCCCGACCCTACAGGGTGAGGGCGAGCAGTACTTC. The rearrangement links TRBV9 to TRBJ2-7, with D possibly being TRBD1 (6 bases). V gave up 4 bases and J gave up 6 bases, with 20 bases separating them. Looked up from germline, CDR1 is SGDLS and CDR2 is YYNGEE. The CDR3 sequence is 15 residues long.

V gene TRBV5-1 combines with J gene TRBJ2-5, with a weak D call TRBD1 (5 bases). CDR1 and CDR2 from the germline V gene are SGHRS and YFSETQ. The CDR3 is made up of 13 amino acids. V was clipped by 2 bases and J by 3 bases, with 8 bases between them. The CDR3 reads CASSLGREETQYF. The CDR3 nucleotides read TGCGCCAGCAGCTTAGGCAGGGAAGAGACCCAGTACTTC.

This clone was observed a few times. The gene calls are TRBV29-1 and TRBJ2-7; D is possibly TRBD1 or TRBD2 (5 bases each). Germline V gene sequence: CDR1 SQVTM, CDR2 ANQGSEA. The CDR3 contains 12 residues. V was trimmed by 2 bases and J by 6 bases, leaving 11 bases between them. The CDR3 sequence is CSVELGPSEQYF. CDR3 sequence (DNA): TGCAGCGTTGAACTGGGACCCTCCGAGCAGTACTTC.

V gene TRBV4-1 combines with J gene TRBJ2-3; 7 bases align to TRBD1. Germline CDR1 MGHRA, CDR2 YSYEKL. With V trimmed by 4 bases and J by 1 base, 2 bases remained unmatched. This CDR3 has 14 amino acids. CDR3: CASSPGQGTDTQYF. The CDR3 nucleotides are TGCGCCAGCAGCCCTGGACAGGGCACAGATACGCAGTATTTT.

This rearrangement joins TRBV30 to TRBJ2-1, with 12 bases identical to TRBD2. V gave up 2 bases and J gave up 12 bases; unmatched junction bases: 11. The CDR3 totals 15 residues. The germline gives CDR1 GTSNPN, CDR2 SVGIG (reference sequence). The CDR3 nucleotides read TGTGCCTGGAGTTTGCGGCTAGCGGGGGGGCGTGGGCAGTTCTTC. Its protein product is CAWSLRLAGGRGQFF.

This clone turned up a few times. The V call is TRBV29-1, the J call TRBJ2-2; a weak D match, TRBD2 (6 bases). V was trimmed by 4 bases and J by 2 bases, leaving 11 bases between them. Per the germline V gene, CDR1 is SQVTM and CDR2 is ANQGSEA. The CDR3 has 14 residues. This chain's CDR3 is CSVVRDFNTGELFF. Written as DNA, the CDR3 is TGCAGCGTTGTTCGGGACTTCAACACCGGGGAGCTGTTTTTT.

This sequence joins TRBV29-1 and TRBJ2-7; D assignment may be TRBD1 or TRBD2 (7 bases each). The ends were cut back, 4 bases at V and 10 bases at J, with 17 bases in the middle. From germline, CDR1 is SQVTM and CDR2 ANQGSEA. This CDR3 spans 12 amino acids. CDR3 DNA: TGCAGCGTTGCAGGGGGGGAGGACAGACAGTACTTC. Its translation: CSVAGGEDRQYF.

This clone showed up just a few times. The CDR3 region is CASSSGQGRVFSNQPQHF. The CDR3 bases are TGTGCCAGCAGTTCCGGACAGGGAAGAGTGTTTTCGAATCAGCCCCAGCATTTT. The chain carries TRBV28 and TRBJ1-5; 8 nucleotides agree with TRBD1. The length of the CDR3 is 18 residues. V shed 4 bases, J shed 4 bases, and the junction held 15 bases outside the gene matches. Germline V CDR1 and CDR2: MDHEN, SYDVKM.

The chain employs TRBV29-1 and TRBJ2-1; D gene unclear. The ends were cut back, 3 bases at V and 0 bases at J, with 15 bases in the middle. Germline CDR1 is SQVTM and CDR2 is ANQGSEA. The CDR3 totals 16 residues. The chain's CDR3 is CSVDSQTESSYNEQFF. CDR3 sequence (DNA): TGCAGCGTTGATTCCCAGACGGAGAGCTCCTACAATGAGCAGTTCTTC.

The rearrangement uses TRBV25-1 and TRBJ2-3; the match to TRBD1 covers 8 bases. V lost 8 bases, J lost 2 bases, and 3 bases stayed unmatched. Germline V gives CDR1 MGHDK, CDR2 SYGVNS. The CDR3 extends over 13 amino acids. This chain's CDR3 is CASQDRVTDTQYF. In DNA form, the CDR3 reads TGTGCCAGCCAGGACAGGGTCACAGATACGCAGTATTTT.